This entry describes one T cell receptor beta chain. Its antigen is as yet unknown. The CDR3 runs to 17 residues. CDR1 SGHTA and CDR2 FQGNSA come from the germline V gene. The V segment lost 0 bases and the J segment 7 bases; nucleotides outside the gene matches: 9. The data originate from a study of cytomegalovirus exposure and HLA in healthy donors. Study-level information: An analysis done earlier identified 120 million or so unique TCR beta sequences from approximately 170 million T cells. Findings and caveats of the study: Rates of TCR association differed by HLA locus in a later analysis, with DRB1 highest and HLA-C lowest. Despite most TCR sequences being rare, some public TCRs occurred in many donors. Researchers counted about 150 TCR beta chains as cytomegalovirus-associated.

Primers included in the PCR were 60 Vbeta and 13 Jbeta primers. This table comes from immunoSEQ multiplex PCR, and its TCRdb copy is limited to in-frame clones, with some not included. The sample lists about 170,000 clones; 75% to 90% were seen once. The J gene is TRBJ1-6, the V gene TRBV7-2; 7 bases are shared with TRBD1. Material: PBMCs. The sequence came from a male donor in good health and CMV-seronegative. In nucleotides, the CDR3 is TGTGCCAGCAGCTTAGCGATCCGGGACAGCACAAATTCACCCCTCCACTTT. This codes for CASSLAIRDSTNSPLHF.